This T cell receptor beta chain was observed in a study of beta chain features in type 1 diabetes. Study-wide points: Shorter templates might be favored by PCR, and equally so in patients and in controls. Within each of all four CD4+ subsets, Type 1 diabetes patients had TCRB CDR3s that were moderately but significantly shorter.

Expressed TCRB transcripts got sequenced, as all isolated RNA was reverse transcribed. Using immunoSEQ multiplex PCR, the repertoire was profiled, and TCRdb retains in-frame clones only, with some absent. The sample carries under 300,000 clones, about a fifth recorded once. Germline-derived CDR1 and CDR2 are SEHNR and FQNEAQ (reference sequence). V was pared by 2 bases and J by 2 bases, with 5 bases of the junction left unmatched. The CDR3 runs to 15 residues. This clone was picked up a small number of times. Its antigen is still unknown. The TCR was taken from a woman aged 40 to 49 with type 1 diabetes. The sequencing sample was made of naive CD4+ T cells from blood. V usage is TRBV7-9 and J usage is TRBJ2-5; the match to TRBD1 covers 7 bases. CDR3 DNA: TGTGCCAGCAGCTTAACCGGACAGGCGCAAGAGACCCAGTACTTC. It codes for CASSLTGQAQETQYF.